This record covers a single T cell receptor beta chain. This entry comes from a study of spatial heterogeneity in lung cancer. Time point meaning: sample taken at primary tumor resection. V shed 2 bases, J shed 8 bases, and the junction held 7 bases outside the gene matches. Per germline, CDR1 MGHRA and CDR2 YSYEKL. The CDR3 sequence is 16 residues long. Using its own MiXCR run on the 5' RACE reads, TCRdb lists one record per CDR3 protein. This sample has about 44,000 distinct CDR3 sequences; approximately 13% occur once, and the top ten carry 55% to 70%. Sequenced material: PBMCs, taken at surgery. V and J are TRBV4-1 and TRBJ1-4, with TRBD1 matching 11 bases. This clonotype originated in a male donor with early-stage non-small cell lung cancer. The CDR3 loop reads CASSQLGQGAGEKLFF. In DNA form, the CDR3 reads TGCGCCAGCAGCCAACTCGGACAGGGGGCCGGAGAAAAACTGTTTTTT.